This T cell receptor (beta chain) is drawn from a study of cytomegalovirus exposure and HLA in healthy donors. V gave up 1 base and J gave up 2 bases, with 11 bases separating them. Looked up from germline, CDR1 is LNHNV and CDR2 is YYDKDF (reference sequence). The CDR3 contains 15 residues. Method: immunoSEQ multiplex PCR; TCRdb's copy keeps in-frame clones and lacks some. The table lists 150,000 or so clones, around four fifths of them singletons, with 2% to 2.5% in the top ten. This clonotype was obtained from a young man in good health and CMV-seropositive. Sequenced material: PBMCs. This chain links TRBV15 with TRBJ1-1; D possibly corresponds to TRBD1 (5 bases). The CDR3 bases are TGTGCCACCAGCAGAGGGGGGGGTAGTAACACTGAAGCTTTCTTT. Residues: CATSRGGGSNTEAFF.